This is a list of T cell receptor beta chains from one sample in a study of post-analysis software for immune sequencing data. TCRdb independently ran MiXCR on the PCR reads; one entry per CDR3 protein. Here the sample spans more than 500,000 distinct CDR3 sequences, roughly 34% being singletons. Sequenced material: blood. The receptors here all came from a girl aged 2 to 17 with multiple sclerosis. The CDR3 runs from the conserved cysteine through the conserved F or W. Each record gives: CDR3 protein, CDR3 DNA, D gene, V gene, J gene, clone size. D genes are given only for firm matches. Size is stated for part of the rows, as once, few or many counts, or as a class when the clone is expanded.

CATSRDLASGNYEQYF	TGTGCCACCAGCAGAGATTTGGCTAGCGGGAACTACGAGCAGTACTTC	TRBD2	TRBV15	TRBJ2-7	NA
CASNQVGTGGSQYF	TGTGCCAGCAACCAAGTCGGGACAGGGGGCTCGCAGTATTTT	TRBD1	TRBV4-2	TRBJ2-3	NA
CASSQVSTSGGAQNIQYF	TGTGCCAGCAGCCAAGTTTCAACTAGCGGGGGGGCCCAAAACATTCAGTACTTC	TRBD2	TRBV3-1	TRBJ2-4	NA
CASSQSERGAPKNIQYF	TGTGCCAGCAGCCAATCTGAGCGGGGGGCCCCCAAAAACATTCAGTACTTC	TRBD2	TRBV4-2	TRBJ2-4	NA
CASSPPGTEKETQYF	TGTGCCAGCAGCCCCCCCGGGACCGAAAAAGAGACCCAGTACTTC	NA	TRBV7-2	TRBJ2-5	few
CASSQDRGINGYTF	TGTGCCAGCAGCCAAGATCGGGGAATTAACGGCTACACCTTC	NA	TRBV4-2	TRBJ1-2	NA
CASSRRGLQETQYF	TGTGCCAGCAGCCGACGGGGACTCCAAGAGACCCAGTACTTC	NA	TRBV3-1	TRBJ2-5	many
CATQAVNSPLHF	TGTGCCACGCAAGCAGTTAATTCACCCCTCCACTTT	NA	TRBV10-3	TRBJ1-6	NA
CASSKTSGGVSEQFF	TGTGCCAGCAGCAAGACTAGCGGGGGGGTATCTGAGCAGTTCTTC	TRBD2	TRBV11-2	TRBJ2-1	NA
CASTTLESGANVLTF	TGTGCCAGCACCACTCTTGAATCTGGGGCCAACGTCCTGACTTTC	NA	TRBV6-5	TRBJ2-6	few
CASSRGLAETQYF	TGTGCCAGCAGCCGGGGACTAGCGGAGACCCAGTACTTC	TRBD2	TRBV7-3	TRBJ2-5	many
CATTGNQETQYF	TGCGCCACGACAGGAAACCAAGAGACCCAGTACTTC	NA	TRBV4-1	TRBJ2-5	NA
CSANAGGSVTETQYF	TGCAGTGCTAACGCGGGGGGGAGCGTTACGGAGACCCAGTACTTC	TRBD2	TRBV20-1	TRBJ2-5	few
CSVRGRANQPQHF	TGCAGTGTTCGCGGCAGGGCCAATCAGCCCCAGCATTTT	NA	TRBV20-1	TRBJ1-5	once
CASTRQGYNEQFF	TGTGCCAGCACTCGACAGGGGTACAATGAGCAGTTCTTC	TRBD1	TRBV4-2	TRBJ2-1	few
CASSLGGESQPQHF	TGCGCCAGCAGCTTGGGAGGGGAAAGTCAGCCCCAGCATTTT	NA	TRBV5-1	TRBJ1-5	few
CASRLAGGEQYF	TGTGCCAGTAGACTAGCGGGGGGCGAGCAGTACTTC	TRBD2	TRBV19	TRBJ2-7	NA
CASSLGLAVFNEQFF	TGTGCCAGCAGCCTCGGACTAGCGGTCTTTAATGAGCAGTTCTTC	TRBD2	TRBV12-3/TRBV12-4	TRBJ2-1	NA
CASSPEGGLYEQYF	TGTGCCAGCTCACCGGAGGGGGGGCTATACGAGCAGTACTTC	NA	TRBV18	TRBJ2-7	few
CASSFLTGTSSYEQYF	TGTGCCAGCAGCTTCCTGACAGGGACCAGCTCCTACGAGCAGTACTTC	TRBD1	TRBV5-5	TRBJ2-7	NA
CASRQGGSGLFF	TGTGCCAGCAGACAGGGAGGGTCGGGTCTGTTTTTT	NA	TRBV6-5	TRBJ1-4	NA
CASSPHPATFYEQYF	TGTGCCAGCAGCCCTCACCCAGCTACATTCTACGAGCAGTACTTC	NA	TRBV14	TRBJ2-7	few
CASSPGAASKTDTQYF	TGTGCCAGCAGCCCTGGAGCGGCTAGCAAAACAGATACGCAGTATTTT	NA	TRBV7-9	TRBJ2-3	many
CASSLAGDRGLEQYF	TGTGCCAGCAGCTTAGCAGGCGACAGGGGGCTCGAGCAGTACTTC	TRBD1	TRBV7-9	TRBJ2-7	few
CASSLRQTGTNPRAQYF	TGTGCCAGCAGCTTGCGGCAAACCGGGACTAACCCCCGGGCCCAGTACTTC	TRBD2	TRBV11-2	TRBJ2-5	NA
CASKAGYTGELFF	TGTGCCAGCAAGGCGGGTTACACCGGGGAGCTGTTTTTT	NA	TRBV2	TRBJ2-2	few
CASSLIRTGVNEQYF	TGCGCCAGCAGCTTGATTCGGACAGGGGTAAACGAGCAGTACTTC	TRBD1	TRBV5-1	TRBJ2-7	NA
CASTLGTGAYEQYF	TGTGCCAGCACCTTAGGGACAGGGGCCTACGAGCAGTACTTC	TRBD1	TRBV7-8	TRBJ2-7	few
CASSQEGLAGGELFF	TGTGCCAGCAGCCAAGAAGGACTAGCGGGGGGAGAGCTGTTTTTT	TRBD2	TRBV4-2	TRBJ2-2	NA
CAISDPGTSGGDWETQYF	TGTGCCATCAGTGATCCCGGGACTAGCGGGGGGGATTGGGAGACCCAGTACTTC	TRBD2	TRBV10-3	TRBJ2-5	many
CASSRTVAGELFF	TGTGCCAGCAGCAGGACTGTGGCCGGGGAGCTGTTTTTT	NA	TRBV12-3/TRBV12-4	TRBJ2-2	NA
CASSTRIVGGHTDTQYF	TGTGCCAGCAGCACGAGGATTGTAGGGGGACACACAGATACGCAGTATTTT	NA	TRBV9	TRBJ2-3	few
CASSLEVGDHGYTF	TGCGCCAGCAGCTTGGAGGTGGGAGACCATGGCTACACCTTC	NA	TRBV5-1	TRBJ1-2	NA
CASSNRTSGGCGETQYF	TGTGCCAGCAGCAATCGGACTAGCGGGGGCTGCGGGGAGACCCAGTACTTC	NA	TRBV21-1	TRBJ2-5	few
CASRGFDKGNIQYF	TGTGCCAGCAGAGGGTTCGACAAAGGAAACATTCAGTACTTC	NA	TRBV3-1	TRBJ2-4	NA
CATTSTVSNQPQHF	TGTGCCACCACCTCGACAGTAAGCAATCAGCCCCAGCATTTT	NA	TRBV15	TRBJ1-5	NA
CASSSDRVNYDGELFF	TGTGCCAGCAGTTCGGACAGGGTAAATTACGACGGGGAGCTGTTTTTT	TRBD1	TRBV12-3/TRBV12-4	TRBJ2-2	NA
CASSFDTGSTDTQYF	TGTGCCAGCAGCTTCGATACGGGTTCCACAGATACGCAGTATTTT	NA	TRBV7-9	TRBJ2-3	NA
CASSPDLSSTDTQYF	TGCGCCAGCAGCCCGGACTTGTCTAGCACAGATACGCAGTATTTT	NA	TRBV5-1	TRBJ2-3	few
CANSLSSSGYEQYF	TGTGCCAACAGTTTATCTTCCAGCGGCTACGAGCAGTACTTC	NA	TRBV12-3/TRBV12-4	TRBJ2-7	NA
CASTETGGSYEQYF	TGTGCCAGCACAGAGACAGGGGGCTCCTACGAGCAGTACTTC	TRBD1	TRBV25-1	TRBJ2-7	once
CSADRDRGNQPQHF	TGCAGTGCCGACAGGGACCGGGGCAATCAGCCCCAGCATTTT	TRBD1	TRBV20-1	TRBJ1-5	few
CASSEEASSYEQYF	TGTGCCAGCAGTGAGGAGGCTTCCTCCTACGAGCAGTACTTC	NA	TRBV25-1	TRBJ2-7	few
CASSYLGINQPQHF	TGTGCCAGCAGTTACTTAGGGATAAATCAGCCCCAGCATTTT	NA	TRBV6-5	TRBJ1-5	NA
CASSLRTGGLDIQYF	TGTGCCAGCAGCTTGCGGACAGGGGGGTTGGACATTCAGTACTTC	TRBD1	TRBV5-4	TRBJ2-4	few
CASRGETTTNEQFF	TGTGCCAGCAGAGGGGAGACAACTACCAATGAGCAGTTCTTC	NA	TRBV7-8	TRBJ2-1	NA
CSARKGQGSYEQYF	TGCAGTGCTAGAAAGGGACAGGGCTCCTACGAGCAGTACTTC	TRBD1	TRBV20-1	TRBJ2-7	few
CSVEVPSGGLTGELFF	TGCAGCGTTGAAGTACCTAGCGGGGGGCTCACCGGGGAGCTGTTTTTT	TRBD2	TRBV29-1	TRBJ2-2	few
CASSRAYFGRRQTSTDTQYF	TGTGCCAGCAGCCGGGCGTATTTCGGAAGGCGACAAACTAGCACAGATACGCAGTATTTT	NA	TRBV7-6	TRBJ2-3	NA
CASSTRTDTDTQYF	TGTGCCAGCAGCACGCGGACAGATACAGATACGCAGTATTTT	NA	TRBV7-9	TRBJ2-3	NA
CASSSPILGGYTF	TGTGCCAGCAGCTCCCCCATCCTGGGGGGCTACACCTTC	NA	TRBV7-2	TRBJ1-2	few
CASGYLGAPYGYTF	TGTGCTAGTGGTTATCTGGGGGCGCCCTATGGCTACACCTTC	NA	TRBV12-5	TRBJ1-2	NA
CSVAMVDREEQETQYF	TGCAGCGTTGCTATGGTTGACAGGGAGGAGCAAGAGACCCAGTACTTC	NA	TRBV29-1	TRBJ2-5	few
CASSWDYSPETQYF	TGTGCCAGCAGCTGGGACTACTCCCCAGAGACCCAGTACTTC	TRBD2	TRBV5-5	TRBJ2-5	NA
CASRPPQVLYEQYF	TGTGCCAGCAGGCCGCCACAGGTACTCTACGAGCAGTACTTC	NA	TRBV25-1	TRBJ2-7	NA
CAGSPQGLAEETQYF	TGTGCCGGCAGCCCTCAGGGACTAGCGGAAGAGACCCAGTACTTC	TRBD2	TRBV7-3	TRBJ2-5	NA